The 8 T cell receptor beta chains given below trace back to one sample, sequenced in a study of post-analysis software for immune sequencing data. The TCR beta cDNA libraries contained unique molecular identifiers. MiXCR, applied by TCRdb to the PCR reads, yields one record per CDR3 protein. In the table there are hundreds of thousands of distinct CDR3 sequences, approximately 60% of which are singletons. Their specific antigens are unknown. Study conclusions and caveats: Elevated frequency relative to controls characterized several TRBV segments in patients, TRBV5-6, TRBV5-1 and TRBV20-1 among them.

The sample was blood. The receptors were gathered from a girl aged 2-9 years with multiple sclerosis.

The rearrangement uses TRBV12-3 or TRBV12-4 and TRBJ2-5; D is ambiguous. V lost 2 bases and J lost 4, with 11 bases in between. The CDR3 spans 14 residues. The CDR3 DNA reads TGTGCCAGCAGTTTATCCGCCCGAGGAGAGACCCAGTACTTC. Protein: CASSLSARGETQYF.

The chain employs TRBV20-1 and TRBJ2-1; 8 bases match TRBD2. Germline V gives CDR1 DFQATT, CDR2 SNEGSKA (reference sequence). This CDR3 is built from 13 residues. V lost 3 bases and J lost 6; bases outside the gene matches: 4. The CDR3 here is CSASFGRANEQFF. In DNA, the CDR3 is TGCAGTGCTAGCTTCGGGAGGGCCAATGAGCAGTTCTTC.

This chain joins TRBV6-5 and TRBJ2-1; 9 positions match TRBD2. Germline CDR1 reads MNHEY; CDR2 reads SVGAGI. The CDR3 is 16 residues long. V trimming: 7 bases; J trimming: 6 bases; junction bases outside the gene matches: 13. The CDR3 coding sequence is TGTGCCAGCAATCTACTCTCTAGCGGGGTTATCAATGAGCAGTTCTTC. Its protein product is CASNLLSSGVINEQFF.

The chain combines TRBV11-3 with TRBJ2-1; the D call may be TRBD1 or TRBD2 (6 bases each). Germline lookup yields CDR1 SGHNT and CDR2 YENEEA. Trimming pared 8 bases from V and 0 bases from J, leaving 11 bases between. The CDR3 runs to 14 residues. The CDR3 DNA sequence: TGTGCCAGCGCCGGGGGCGGCTCCTACAATGAGCAGTTCTTC. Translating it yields CASAGGGSYNEQFF.

In DNA, the CDR3 is TGTGCCAGCAGACGCGGACTCAGGAGTTGGTTCTTC. It specifies CASRRGLRSWFF. This sequence joins TRBV7-9 and TRBJ2-1, with D perhaps matching TRBD2 (5 bases). V was cut by 6 bases and J by 15 bases, with 18 bases left in between. The CDR3 is 12 residues long. The germline V gene has CDR1 SEHNR and CDR2 FQNEAQ (reference sequence).

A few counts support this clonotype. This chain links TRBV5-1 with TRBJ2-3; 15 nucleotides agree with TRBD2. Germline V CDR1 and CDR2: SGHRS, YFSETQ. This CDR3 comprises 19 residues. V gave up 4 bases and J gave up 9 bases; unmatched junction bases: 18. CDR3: CASSGPGLAGGGAQTTQYF. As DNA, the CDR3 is TGCGCCAGCAGCGGCCCGGGACTAGCGGGGGGCGGGGCACAGACCACGCAGTATTTT.

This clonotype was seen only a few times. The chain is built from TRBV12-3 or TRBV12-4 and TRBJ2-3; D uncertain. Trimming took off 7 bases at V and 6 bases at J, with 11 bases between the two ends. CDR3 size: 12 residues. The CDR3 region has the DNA TGTGCCAGCACTGCCGTCGGGGATACGCAGTATTTT. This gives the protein CASTAVGDTQYF.

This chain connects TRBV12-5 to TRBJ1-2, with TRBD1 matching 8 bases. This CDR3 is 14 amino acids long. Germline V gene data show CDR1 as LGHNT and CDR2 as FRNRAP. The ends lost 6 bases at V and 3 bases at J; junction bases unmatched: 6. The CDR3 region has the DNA TGTGCTAGTGGATCCGGACAGGGTGACTATGGCTACACCTTC. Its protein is CASGSGQGDYGYTF.